The clone carrying this T cell receptor beta chain was recorded many times. Construction of the TCR beta libraries employed iRepertoire HTBI primers in conjunction with Arm-PCR of CDR3 regions. TCRdb re-analysed the multiplex PCR reads in MiXCR, keeping a single row per CDR3 protein. The sample shows some 330,000 distinct CDR3 sequences, about an eighth of them seen only once. These data belong to a study of regulatory T cells in long-lasting Graves disease. V shed 5 bases and J 7 bases; nucleotides not matched to a gene: 17. CDR1 is LNHDA and CDR2 is SQIVND in the germline V gene (reference sequence). The CDR3 sequence is 18 residues long. Sample time point: newly diagnosed GD, antithyroid drugs for less than 3 months. The TCR library was made from RNA extracted from PBMCs. Separately, the same data were catalogued under a study of T cells in Graves' hyperthyroidism and ophthalmopathy.

V is TRBV19 and J is TRBJ1-6; 7 bases line up with TRBD1. This clonotype was obtained from a woman younger than 30 with Graves disease. The specimen was peripheral blood mononuclear cells (PBMCs), collected at new diagnosis, from a patient treated with antithyroid drugs. CDR3 loop: CASSAQRMWAGGNSPLHF. In DNA, the CDR3 is TGTGCCAGTAGTGCTCAAAGGATGTGGGCAGGGGGAAATTCACCCCTCCACTTT.